This TCR beta chain was retrieved from a study of blood T cells in healthy people across ages. For the second PCR, which ran for about 7 to 11 cycles, a sample-barcoded 5' primer and a J-beta primer mix were used. Every sample gave at least 2.5 million paired-end reads containing CDR3. From the 5' RACE reads, TCRdb called clonotypes with MiXCR, one entry per CDR3 protein. The sample gives roughly 720,000 distinct CDR3 sequences, less than 70% of which show up once; about 42% is in the top ten. The V and J ends lost 5 bases and 11 bases respectively, with 25 bases between them. The CDR3 has 15 amino acids. Germline assignment: CDR1 SGHRS and CDR2 YFSETQ.

The chain employs TRBV5-1 and TRBJ2-5; D is ambiguous. The TCR sequence derives from a man older than 75 in good health. Sequences were obtained from blood. CDR3 amino acids: CASRTFGEIFQEQYF. DNA of the CDR3: TGCGCCAGCAGAACATTCGGAGAGATATTTCAAGAGCAGTACTTC.